The rows below give T cell receptor beta chains drawn from one sample of a study of blood T cell repertoires in COVID-19. TCRdb's copy holds only in-frame clones and misses some; the assay was immunoSEQ multiplex PCR. Found here are 150,000 or so clones, about 85% of them singletons; the top ten hold more than 0.75%. The sequencing sample was made of peripheral blood. These receptor sequences come from a man aged 18 to 29 with acute or convalescent COVID-19. CDR3s include the opening cysteine and the closing phenylalanine or tryptophan. A D gene is named only where the DNA matches it firmly. Clone size, where shown, is once, few, many, or a class for clones that have expanded.

>few|TRBV27|TRBJ2-2|TRBD2
TGTGCCAGCAGTTTATGGGCTAGCGGGCCCGGGGAGCTGTTTTTT
CASSLWASGPGELFF
>NA|TRBV7-9|TRBJ2-3|TRBD2
TGTGCCAGCGGTGGCCAGCGGGGGACAACAGATACGCAGTATTTT
CASGGQRGTTDTQYF
>NA|TRBV5-1|TRBJ2-1|NA
TGCGCCAGCGGTTCTAGCGACGCCGAGCAGTTCTTC
CASGSSDAEQFF
>NA|TRBV6-5|TRBJ2-7|NA
TGTGCCAGCAGTTTGCAAGCTTCCTACGAGCAGTACTTC
CASSLQASYEQYF
>NA|TRBV12-5|TRBJ2-6|NA
TGTGCTACCGGTCTTGGAGCTGGGGCCAACGTCCTGACTTTC
CATGLGAGANVLTF
>NA|TRBV7-9|TRBJ1-2|NA
TGTGCCAGCAGCCCAGCGGGGTTTGGGTATGGCTACACCTTC
CASSPAGFGYGYTF
>NA|TRBV5-1|TRBJ2-3|NA
TGCGCCAGCAGCTCCCCCAGGGCAGATACGCAGTATTTT
CASSSPRADTQYF
>NA|TRBV4-1|TRBJ2-2|TRBD2
TGCGCCAGCAGCCTCAGTTCGAGCGGGGGGCGAACCGGGGAGCTGTTTTTT
CASSLSSSGGRTGELFF
>NA|TRBV15|TRBJ1-2|NA
TGTGCCACCAGCAGAGACCAGACAGCCAGCTATGGCTACACCTTC
CATSRDQTASYGYTF
>NA|TRBV25-1|TRBJ1-6|NA
TGTGCCAGCAGTGAAGGGCTCTATAATTCACCCCTCCACTTT
CASSEGLYNSPLHF
>NA|TRBV5-1|TRBJ2-5|TRBD2
TGCGCCAGCAGCTTGGATATAGGACTAGCGGAGACCCAGTACTTC
CASSLDIGLAETQYF
>NA|TRBV7-9|TRBJ1-2|NA
TGTGCCAGCAGCTTAGATTCAGGGAACTATGGCTACACCTTC
CASSLDSGNYGYTF
>NA|TRBV6-5|TRBJ1-2|NA
TGTGCCAGCAGGCCACAGGGAATCTATGGCTACACCTTC
CASRPQGIYGYTF
>NA|TRBV18|TRBJ2-3|NA
TGTGCCAGCTCACCAAAGCAGGGCACAGATACGCAGTATTTT
CASSPKQGTDTQYF
>NA|TRBV6-6|TRBJ1-4|NA
TGTGCCAGCAGTCCCCTGGGGGGGAAAGGGGTCAATGAAAAACTGTTTTTT
CASSPLGGKGVNEKLFF
>NA|TRBV30|TRBJ1-4|NA
TGTGCCTGGATCCCGCCCGGGGGACTCAATGAAAAACTGTTTTTT
CAWIPPGGLNEKLFF
>NA|TRBV5-1|TRBJ2-3|TRBD2
TGCGCCAGCAGCTTAACGCGGGGGGCCCCCACAGATACGCAGTATTTT
CASSLTRGAPTDTQYF
>NA|TRBV19|TRBJ1-2|NA
TGTGCCAGTCTGACGGTACAGGGTTCATATGGCTACACCTTC
CASLTVQGSYGYTF
>NA|TRBV7-3|TRBJ2-7|TRBD1
TGTGCCACGGGTTTGGACAGGGGGTACGAGCAGTACTTC
CATGLDRGYEQYF
>NA|TRBV6-5|TRBJ2-3|TRBD1
TGTGCCAGCAGTTACTCGAGGACAGGGGGCTTGGTTACGCAGTATTTT
CASSYSRTGGLVTQYF